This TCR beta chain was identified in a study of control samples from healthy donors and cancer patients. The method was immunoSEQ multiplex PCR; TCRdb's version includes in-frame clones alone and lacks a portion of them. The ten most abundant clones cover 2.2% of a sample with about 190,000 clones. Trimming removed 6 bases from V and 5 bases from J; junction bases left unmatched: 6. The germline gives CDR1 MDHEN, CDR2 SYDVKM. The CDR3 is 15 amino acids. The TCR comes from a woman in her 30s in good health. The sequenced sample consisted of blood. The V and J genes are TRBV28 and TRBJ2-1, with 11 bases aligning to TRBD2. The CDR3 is CASRTPSGGNNEQFF. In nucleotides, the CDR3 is TGTGCCAGCAGAACCCCTAGCGGGGGGAACAATGAGCAGTTCTTC.